The rows below give T cell receptor beta chains drawn from one sample of a study of blood T cell repertoires in COVID-19. Produced via immunoSEQ multiplex PCR; TCRdb's table is partial and in-frame only. Seen here are 400,000 to 500,000 clones, roughly 90% observed once, and the top ten hold about 1.7%. Sequencing was done on a sample of PBMCs or T cells enriched from blood (not recorded which). The origin of the receptors is a woman aged 40 to 50 who had recovered from COVID-19. Both conserved end residues are part of each CDR3. The order of the fields is V gene, clone size, D gene, J gene, CDR3 protein, CDR3 DNA. D genes are given only for firm matches. Rows may omit the clone size; those that give it use once, few, many or a size class.

>TRBV5-1|few|TRBD1|TRBJ2-2
CASSLGQGTGELFF
TGCGCCAGCAGCTTGGGACAGGGGACCGGGGAGCTGTTTTTT
>TRBV6-2/TRBV6-3|few|NA|TRBJ1-2
CASSWGLGVDYGYTF
TGTGCCAGCAGTTGGGGACTGGGGGTGGACTATGGCTACACCTTC
>TRBV13|NA|TRBD2|TRBJ2-7
CASSSQTGGTEQYF
TGTGCCAGCAGCTCACAGACGGGGGGGACCGAGCAGTACTTC
>TRBV7-2|NA|TRBD2|TRBJ2-7
CASTLAGGTISYEQYF
TGTGCCAGCACCCTAGCCGGGGGGACCATCTCCTACGAGCAGTACTTC
>TRBV6-2/TRBV6-3|NA|NA|TRBJ2-5
CASSYGGRGGQYF
TGTGCCAGCAGTTACGGTGGGAGGGGGGGCCAGTACTTC
>TRBV2|NA|TRBD2|TRBJ2-1
CASSGGTSGRKPSYNEQFF
TGTGCCAGCAGTGGAGGGACTAGCGGGAGGAAACCTTCCTACAATGAGCAGTTCTTC
>TRBV6-5|NA|TRBD2|TRBJ2-7
CASRVVLAGDYEQYF
TGTGCCAGCAGAGTTGTACTAGCGGGAGACTACGAGCAGTACTTC
>TRBV14|NA|NA|TRBJ2-5
CASSQGAQGRRETQYF
TGTGCCAGCAGCCAAGGAGCCCAGGGGAGAAGGGAGACCCAGTACTTC
>TRBV4-3|NA|NA|TRBJ1-4
CASSQESLLVEKLFF
TGCGCCAGCAGCCAAGAGTCATTATTAGTCGAAAAACTGTTTTTT
>TRBV4-1|NA|TRBD1|TRBJ1-2
CASSKLQGASDGYTF
TGCGCCAGCAGCAAACTACAGGGGGCTTCGGATGGCTACACCTTC
>TRBV11-3|NA|NA|TRBJ2-7
CASSRTVSYEQYF
TGTGCCAGCAGCCGGACAGTCTCCTACGAGCAGTACTTC
>TRBV18|NA|TRBD1|TRBJ2-7
CASSPTGDEQYF
TGTGCCAGCTCCCCAACAGGGGACGAGCAGTACTTC
>TRBV19|NA|NA|TRBJ2-1
CASSPIGFNEQFF
TGTGCCAGTAGTCCCATCGGGTTCAATGAGCAGTTCTTC
>TRBV5-1|NA|NA|TRBJ2-7
CASSLAPPAKGEYEQYF
TGCGCCAGCAGCTTGGCCCCTCCCGCAAAGGGGGAATACGAGCAGTACTTC
>TRBV7-2|NA|NA|TRBJ1-3
CASSSDRGNTIYF
TGTGCCAGCAGCTCCGACAGGGGAAACACCATATATTTT
>TRBV5-8|NA|NA|TRBJ1-4
CASSLDRAATNEKLFF
TGTGCCAGCAGCCTCGACAGAGCTGCAACTAATGAAAAACTGTTTTTT
>TRBV7-2|NA|NA|TRBJ1-1
CASSLTGDTEAFF
TGTGCCAGCAGCTTGACGGGGGACACTGAAGCTTTCTTT